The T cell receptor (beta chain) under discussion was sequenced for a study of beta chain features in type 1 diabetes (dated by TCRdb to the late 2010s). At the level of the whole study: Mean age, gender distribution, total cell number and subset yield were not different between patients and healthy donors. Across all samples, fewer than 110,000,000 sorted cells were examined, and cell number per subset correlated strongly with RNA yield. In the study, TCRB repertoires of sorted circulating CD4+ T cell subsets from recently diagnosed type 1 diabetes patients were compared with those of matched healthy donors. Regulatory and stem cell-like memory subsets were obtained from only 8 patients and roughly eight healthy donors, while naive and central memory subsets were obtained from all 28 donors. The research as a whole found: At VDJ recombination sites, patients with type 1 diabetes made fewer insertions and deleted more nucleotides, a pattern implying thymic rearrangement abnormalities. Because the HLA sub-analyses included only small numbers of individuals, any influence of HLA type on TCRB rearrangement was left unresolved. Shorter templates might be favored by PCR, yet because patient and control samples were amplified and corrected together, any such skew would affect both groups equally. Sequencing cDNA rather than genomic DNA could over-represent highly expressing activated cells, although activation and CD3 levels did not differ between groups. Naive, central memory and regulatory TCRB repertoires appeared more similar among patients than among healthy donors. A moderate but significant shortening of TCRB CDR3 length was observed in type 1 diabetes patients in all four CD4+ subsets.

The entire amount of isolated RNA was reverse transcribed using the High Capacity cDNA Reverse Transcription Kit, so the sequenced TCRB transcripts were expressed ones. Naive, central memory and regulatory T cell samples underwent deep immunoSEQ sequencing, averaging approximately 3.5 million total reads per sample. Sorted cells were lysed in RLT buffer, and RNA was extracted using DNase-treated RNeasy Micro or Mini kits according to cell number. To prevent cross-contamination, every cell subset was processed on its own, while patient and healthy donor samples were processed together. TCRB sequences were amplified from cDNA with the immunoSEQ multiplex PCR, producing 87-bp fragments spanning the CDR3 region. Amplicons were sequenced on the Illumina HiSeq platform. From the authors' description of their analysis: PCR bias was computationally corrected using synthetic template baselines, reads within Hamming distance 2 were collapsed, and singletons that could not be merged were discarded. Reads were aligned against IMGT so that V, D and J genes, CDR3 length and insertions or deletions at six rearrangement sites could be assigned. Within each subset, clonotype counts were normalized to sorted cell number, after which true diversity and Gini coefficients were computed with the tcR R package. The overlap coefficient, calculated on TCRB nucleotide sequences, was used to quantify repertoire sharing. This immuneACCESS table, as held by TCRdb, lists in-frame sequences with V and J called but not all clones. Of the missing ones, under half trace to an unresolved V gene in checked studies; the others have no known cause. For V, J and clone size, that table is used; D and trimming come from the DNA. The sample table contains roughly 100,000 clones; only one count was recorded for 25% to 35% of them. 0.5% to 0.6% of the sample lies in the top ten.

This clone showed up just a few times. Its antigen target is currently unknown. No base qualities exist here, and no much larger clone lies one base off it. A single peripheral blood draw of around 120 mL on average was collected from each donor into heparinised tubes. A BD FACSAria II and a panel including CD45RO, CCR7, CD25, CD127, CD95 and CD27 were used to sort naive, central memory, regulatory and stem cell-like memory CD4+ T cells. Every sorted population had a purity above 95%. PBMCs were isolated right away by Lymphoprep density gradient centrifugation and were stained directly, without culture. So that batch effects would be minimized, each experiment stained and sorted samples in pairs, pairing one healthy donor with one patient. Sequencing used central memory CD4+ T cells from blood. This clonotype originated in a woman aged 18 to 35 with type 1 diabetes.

The CDR3 in this case is CASSGDSYEQYF. The DNA sequence is TGTGCCAGCAGTGGGGACAGCTACGAGCAGTACTTC. Here the chain combines TRBV2 and TRBJ2-7; the junction holds 7 bases that match TRBD1. V is pruned by 4 bases and J by 3 bases, leaving 0 bases of the junction without a gene match. Inclusive of the bounding cysteine and phenylalanine, the CDR3 is 12 residues long. The read is trimmed to its CDR3 DNA, 36 bases read in frame from base 1. According to the germline V gene, CDR1 reads SNHLY and CDR2 reads FYNNEI. The full variable domain, completed from the reference TRBV2 and TRBJ2-7 proteins outside the CDR3, reads EPEVTQTPSHQVTQMGQEVILRCVPISNHLYFYWYRQILGQKVEFLVSFYNNEISEKSEIFDDQFSVERPDGSNFTLKIRSTKLEDSAMYFCASSGDSYEQYFGPGTRLTVT.